One T cell receptor (beta chain) is described in this entry. The data belong to a study of cytotoxic CD8 clonotypes in ibrutinib-treated CLL. The overall study: The patient breakdown showed around 10 relapsed/refractory and some 16 treatment-naive cases, with fewer than 18 IGHV unmutated. With a range of 6 to 36, the median treatment time before response samples were taken was approximately twelve months.

Genomic DNA in an amount of around 1.8 micrograms was extracted from cryopreserved PBMCs and used for the preparation of TCR beta libraries. Deep sequencing aimed at 1 in 200,000 to 1 in 1 million T cells' resolution. The assay was immunoSEQ multiplex PCR, and TCRdb's table has in-frame clones only and misses some. The sample consists of 55,000 to 80,000 clones, roughly 59% of them appearing once. Specimen: PBMCs, collected after 12 months of ibrutinib treatment. This sequence originates from a human donor with chronic lymphocytic leukemia.

The CDR3, as DNA: TGTGCCATCAGTCCCGGGACTAGCGGCGCCTACGAGCAGTACTTC. The encoded protein is CAISPGTSGAYEQYF. The rearrangement joins TRBV10-3 to TRBJ2-7; 11 bases match TRBD2. The CDR3 has 15 amino acids. CDR1 and CDR2 (germline): ENHRY, SYGVKD. J lost 2 bases, V lost 5 bases, and 5 bases had no gene match.